A single TCR beta chain is shown here with its context. The protocol was immunoSEQ multiplex PCR, while the TCRdb copy is restricted to in-frame clones and leaves out a portion. The sample includes roughly 400,000 clones, 90% of them seen just once. The CDR3 is 15 amino acids. V gave up 0 bases and J gave up 0 bases, with 9 bases separating them. CDR1 and CDR2 from the germline V gene are PRHDT and FYEKMQ (reference sequence). This specimen belongs to a study of control samples from healthy donors and cancer patients. The receptor comes from a man aged 35 to 55 with head and neck cancer. V is TRBV13 and J is TRBJ2-7; possibly TRBD2 for D (6 bases). The sample taken for sequencing was PBMCs. CDR3 nucleotide sequence: TGTGCCAGCAGCTTAGGCCGGGGGTTCTCCTACGAGCAGTACTTC. It is translated as CASSLGRGFSYEQYF.